This section outlines one T cell receptor (beta chain) sequence together with its context. It has no known antigen specificity. No much larger clone is present one base from it, and per-base qualities are unavailable. Participants in the prospective study were aged roughly 18 to 90 years, lived in 20 to 25 United States geographic areas, and enrolled through a virtual design. To assign participants to cohorts, the prospective study relied on clinical history that participants themselves reported in a screening survey and a study questionnaire. ImmuneRACE Cohort 3 recovered participants were defined by two consecutive negative NP/OP PCR tests, healthcare professional clearance, or symptom resolution. Each participant in the prospective study had whole blood, serum and a nasopharyngeal or oropharyngeal swab collected by mobile phlebotomists. Additional blood draws and questionnaires over a 2-month period could optionally be provided by prospective study participants. Prospective study blood samples were shipped either frozen or at room temperature before DNA extraction.

The sample comes from a study of blood T cell repertoires in COVID-19 (dated by TCRdb to 2019 to 2021). The study in broad terms: Collaborator samples came from the United States, Italy and Spain and covered acute and convalescent phases of COVID-19. Samples came from the ongoing ImmuneRACE study (first 160 participants) plus 1,254 subjects from 6 global collaborators. The material from the prospective study consisted of cDNA or gDNA derived from T cells, B-cell-depleted T cells, or PBMCs. Where available, HLA class I and class II types were taken from metadata supplied by the sample provider and were not determined by assay-based typing. A de-identified subject ID, COVID-19 status, age in years and sex were almost always included in the sample metadata. Deeply sampled blood TCRbeta repertoires from subjects exposed to, actively infected with, or recovered from COVID-19 were included in the dataset. The repertoires were released in a freely available public database intended as a resource for research on the immune response to SARS-CoV-2.

TCRbeta CDR3 regions were amplified from genomic DNA by means of the immunoSEQ Assay, a bias-controlled multiplex PCR. As for the authors' bioinformatics: The number of nucleated cells in each sample was estimated from the amplification of reference gene primers within the assay. Sequence reads were collapsed and filtered to measure the absolute abundance of every unique TCRbeta CDR3 rearrangement. For each sample, productive Simpson clonality was calculated by taking the square root of Simpson's diversity index across productive rearrangements. TCRdb's version of the immuneACCESS table is confined to in-frame rearrangements and falls short of the full clone set. An unresolved V gene accounts for under half of the shortfall where checked; the remainder is of unknown origin. The D gene and trimming were derived from the DNA, and the V and J assignments and clone size from that table. The sample data list 110,000 to 150,000 clones, and 78% of these were observed just once. Together, the top ten hold 5.5% to 7% of the sample.

General conclusions and limits of the study: How much clinical and demographic metadata was included differed by source and by participant, and the metadata was provided uncurated.

The TCR sequence derives from a woman aged 45-59 years who had recovered from COVID-19. Material: PBMCs or T cells enriched from blood (not recorded which).

The CDR3 amino acid sequence is: CASYSPGTGGYYEQYF. In nucleotides, the sequence is TGTGCCAGCTATTCCCCCGGGACAGGGGGCTACTACGAGCAGTACTTC. The V and J genes are TRBV28 and TRBJ2-7; 12 central bases correspond to TRBD1. Sequences MDHEN (CDR1) and SYDVKM (CDR2) are obtained from the germline V gene. The germline V and J ends show losses of 8 bases and 3 bases respectively, and no gene match explains 11 bases of the junction. From cysteine to phenylalanine, the CDR3 is 16 amino acids long. Only the CDR3 DNA stays, 48 bases, in frame from base 1.